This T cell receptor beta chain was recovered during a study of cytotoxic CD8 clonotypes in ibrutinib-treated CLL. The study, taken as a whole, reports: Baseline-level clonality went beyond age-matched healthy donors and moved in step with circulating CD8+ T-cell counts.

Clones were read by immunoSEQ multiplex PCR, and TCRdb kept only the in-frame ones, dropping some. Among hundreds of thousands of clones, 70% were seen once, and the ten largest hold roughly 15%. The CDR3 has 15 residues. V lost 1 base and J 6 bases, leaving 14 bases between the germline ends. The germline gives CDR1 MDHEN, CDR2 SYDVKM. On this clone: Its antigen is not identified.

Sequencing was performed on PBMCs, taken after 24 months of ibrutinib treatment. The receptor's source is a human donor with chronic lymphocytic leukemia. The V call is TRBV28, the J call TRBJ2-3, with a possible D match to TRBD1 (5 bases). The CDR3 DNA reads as TGTGCCAGCAGTTTATCCCTAAGCAGGGCGGATACGCAGTATTTT. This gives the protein CASSLSLSRADTQYF.